Sequencing of this T cell receptor beta chain was carried out in a study of blood T cell repertoires in COVID-19. About the research overall: Some COVID-19 samples were acute and others convalescent; all came from the United States, Italy and Spain.

The CDR3 loop spans 17 amino acids. From germline, CDR1 is SGHRS and CDR2 YFSETQ. The junction had 16 bases not matched to a gene; V was cut back by 3 bases and J by 5 bases. Data came from immunoSEQ multiplex PCR; TCRdb stores just in-frame clones and leaves some out. The table shows 85,000 to 110,000 clones, with over 70% occurring only once. Material: peripheral blood. The chain couples TRBV5-1 to TRBJ1-1; 7 nucleotides line up with TRBD1. The sequence was obtained from a human donor in a cohort sampled during active or convalescent COVID-19. DNA of the CDR3: TGCGCCAGCAGCTCCCTACCCAGACAGGGAGTAGATACTGAAGCTTTCTTT. Protein: CASSSLPRQGVDTEAFF.